This T cell receptor (beta chain) was recovered during a study of a mutant IDH1 vaccine in newly diagnosed glioma. For the study at large: Treated individuals were about 60% male and roughly 40% female, averaging approximately 40 years of age. The study's findings and limits: Across multiple MHC alleles, 90% to 95% of patients had vaccine-induced responses.

The V and J ends lost 1 base and 11 bases respectively, with 6 bases between them. CDR3 length equals 10 residues. The germline V gene has CDR1 SGHTS and CDR2 YDEGEE. Here immunoSEQ multiplex PCR was the method, and the copy in TCRdb shows in-frame clones only, minus some. The sample includes approximately 24,000 clones, about 77% of them seen just once. Turning to this clone: Its antigen remains unknown.

Indicated time point: week 11, during vaccination. With topical imiquimod, each dose of the vaccine consisted of 300 ug of mutant IDH1 20-mer peptide. This sample comprised PBMCs, obtained from a glioma patient whose treatment included an IDH1 peptide vaccine. The chain uses TRBV5-8 and TRBJ1-1; no firm D call. This sequence was found in a woman in her late teens or twenties with glioma. In DNA, the CDR3 is TGTGCCAGCAGCTTGATCGGTGCTTTCTTT. It translates to CASSLIGAFF.